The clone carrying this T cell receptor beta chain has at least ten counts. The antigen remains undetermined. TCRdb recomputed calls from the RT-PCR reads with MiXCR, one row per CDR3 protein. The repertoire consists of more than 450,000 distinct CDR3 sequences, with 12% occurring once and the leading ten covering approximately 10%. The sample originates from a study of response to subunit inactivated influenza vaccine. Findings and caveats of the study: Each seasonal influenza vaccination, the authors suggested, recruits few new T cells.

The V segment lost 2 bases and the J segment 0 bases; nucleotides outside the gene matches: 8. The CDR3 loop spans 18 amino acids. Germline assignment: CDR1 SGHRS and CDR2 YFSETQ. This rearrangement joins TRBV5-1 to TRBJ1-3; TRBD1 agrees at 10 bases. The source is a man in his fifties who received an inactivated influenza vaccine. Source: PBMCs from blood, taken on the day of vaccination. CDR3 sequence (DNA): TGCGCCAGCAGCTTCATCGGGACAGGGGCCGGCTCTGGAAACACCATATATTTT. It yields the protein CASSFIGTGAGSGNTIYF.